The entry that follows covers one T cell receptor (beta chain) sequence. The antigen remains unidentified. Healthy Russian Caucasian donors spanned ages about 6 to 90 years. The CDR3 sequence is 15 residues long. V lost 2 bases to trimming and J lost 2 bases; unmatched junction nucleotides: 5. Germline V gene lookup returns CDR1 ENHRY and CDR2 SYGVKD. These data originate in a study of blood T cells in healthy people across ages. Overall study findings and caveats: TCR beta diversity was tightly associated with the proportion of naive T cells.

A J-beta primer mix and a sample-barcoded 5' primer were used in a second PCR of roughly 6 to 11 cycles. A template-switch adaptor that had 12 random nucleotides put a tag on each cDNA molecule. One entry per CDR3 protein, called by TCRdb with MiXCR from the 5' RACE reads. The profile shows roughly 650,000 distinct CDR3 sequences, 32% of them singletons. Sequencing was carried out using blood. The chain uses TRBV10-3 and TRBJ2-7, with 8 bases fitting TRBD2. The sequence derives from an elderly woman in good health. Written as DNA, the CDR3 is TGTGCCATCAGTGAGGCGGGGGGCCTGGCCTACGAGCAGTACTTC. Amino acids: CAISEAGGLAYEQYF.